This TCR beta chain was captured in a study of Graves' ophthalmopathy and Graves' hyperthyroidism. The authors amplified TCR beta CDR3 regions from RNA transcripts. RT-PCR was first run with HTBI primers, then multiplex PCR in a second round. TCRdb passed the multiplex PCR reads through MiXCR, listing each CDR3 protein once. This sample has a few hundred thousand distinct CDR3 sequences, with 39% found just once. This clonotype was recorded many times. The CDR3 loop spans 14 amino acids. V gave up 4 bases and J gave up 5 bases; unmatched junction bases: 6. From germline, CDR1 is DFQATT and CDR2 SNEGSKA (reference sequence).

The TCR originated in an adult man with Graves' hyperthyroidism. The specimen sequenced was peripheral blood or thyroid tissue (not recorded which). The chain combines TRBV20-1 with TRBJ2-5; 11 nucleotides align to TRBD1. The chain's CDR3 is CSATGTGGLETQYF. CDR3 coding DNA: TGCAGTGCTACCGGGACAGGGGGTTTGGAGACCCAGTACTTC.